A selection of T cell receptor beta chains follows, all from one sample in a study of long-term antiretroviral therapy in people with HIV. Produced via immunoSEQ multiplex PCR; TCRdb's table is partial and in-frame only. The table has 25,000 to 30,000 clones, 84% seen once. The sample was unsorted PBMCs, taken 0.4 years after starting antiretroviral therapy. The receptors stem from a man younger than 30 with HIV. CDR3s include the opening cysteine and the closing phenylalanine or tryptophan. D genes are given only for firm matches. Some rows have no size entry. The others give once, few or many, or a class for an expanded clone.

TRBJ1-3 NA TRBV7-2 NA CASSLGGQGISGNTIYF TGTGCCAGCAGCTTAGGTGGGCAGGGGATTTCTGGAAACACCATATATTTT
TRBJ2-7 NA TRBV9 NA CASSVSSTPTYEQYF TGTGCCAGCAGCGTTAGTAGCACCCCGACCTACGAGCAGTACTTC
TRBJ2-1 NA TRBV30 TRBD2 CAWMGLAGSSSYNEQFF TGTGCCTGGATGGGACTAGCGGGTTCGAGCTCCTACAATGAGCAGTTCTTC
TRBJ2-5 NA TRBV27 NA CASSLGRGQTQYF TGTGCCAGCAGTTTAGGAAGGGGACAGACCCAGTACTTC
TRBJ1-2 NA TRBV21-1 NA CASSNRDRVDGYTF TGTGCCAGCAGCAACCGGGACAGGGTTGATGGCTACACCTTC
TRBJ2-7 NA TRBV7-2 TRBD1 CASSLDPLDRDEQYF TGTGCCAGCAGCTTAGACCCCCTAGACAGGGACGAGCAGTACTTC
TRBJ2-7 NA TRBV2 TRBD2 CASTPGREGSYEQYF TGTGCCAGCACCCCGGGGCGGGAGGGTTCCTACGAGCAGTACTTC
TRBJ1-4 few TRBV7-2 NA CASSLGPEWEKLFF TGTGCCAGCAGCTTGGGCCCAGAGTGGGAAAAACTGTTTTTT
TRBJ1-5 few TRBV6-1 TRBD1 CASNPTGSNQPQHF TGTGCCAGCAATCCGACAGGGAGCAATCAGCCCCAGCATTTT
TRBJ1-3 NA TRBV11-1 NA CASSSLIMGRTGNTIYF TGTGCCAGCAGCTCACTGATTATGGGACGGACTGGAAACACCATATATTTT
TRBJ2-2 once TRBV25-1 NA CASSDDRELTGELFF TGTGCCAGCAGTGATGACAGAGAACTCACCGGGGAGCTGTTTTTT
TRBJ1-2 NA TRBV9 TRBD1 CASSVGTGSYGYTF TGTGCCAGCAGCGTCGGGACAGGGTCCTATGGCTACACCTTC
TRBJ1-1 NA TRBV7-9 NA CASSYYGRINTEAFF TGTGCCAGCAGCTATTACGGGAGGATAAACACTGAAGCTTTCTTT
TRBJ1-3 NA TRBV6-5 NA CASSYSPGGLNTIYF TGTGCCAGCAGTTACAGCCCGGGGGGACTAAACACCATATATTTT
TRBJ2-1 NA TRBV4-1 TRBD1 CASSGPPGRQGASRSDEQFF TGCGCCAGCAGCGGCCCCCCGGGTCGACAGGGTGCGAGCCGGTCCGATGAGCAGTTCTTC
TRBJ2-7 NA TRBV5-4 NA CASSFGTETYEQYF TGTGCCAGCAGCTTCGGGACGGAAACCTACGAGCAGTACTTC
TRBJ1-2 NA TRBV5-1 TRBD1 CASRGGLGYGYTF TGCGCCAGTCGAGGGGGCCTCGGCTATGGCTACACCTTC
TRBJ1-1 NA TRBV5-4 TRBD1 CASSWGGQGARAFF TGTGCCAGCAGCTGGGGGGGACAGGGGGCGCGGGCTTTCTTT
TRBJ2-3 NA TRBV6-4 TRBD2 CASSPSSGGALDTQYF TGTGCCAGCAGTCCCTCTAGCGGGGGGGCCTTAGATACGCAGTATTTT
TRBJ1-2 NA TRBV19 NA CASSILRESVGYTF TGTGCCAGTAGTATACTTCGGGAATCTGTGGGCTACACCTTC
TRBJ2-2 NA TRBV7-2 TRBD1 CASRNTGGDSTGELFF TGTGCCAGCAGAAATACAGGGGGCGATAGTACCGGGGAGCTGTTTTTT
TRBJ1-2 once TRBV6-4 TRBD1 CASSDSKGGGSYGYTF TGTGCCAGCAGTGACTCGAAAGGGGGCGGGAGTTATGGCTACACCTTC